Shown below are 5 T cell receptor beta chains from a single sample sequenced in a study of neurological immune-mediated disorders. Using its own MiXCR run on the 5' RACE reads, TCRdb lists one record per CDR3 protein. The data contain about 38,000 distinct CDR3 sequences, around 10% of them singletons. Time point specified: technical triplicate 1. The sample taken for sequencing was PBMCs. Receptor source: a man in his sixties with HTLV-1-associated myelopathy (HAM/TSP).

This clonotype was found many times. The J gene is TRBJ1-1, the V gene TRBV5-1; no clear D gene. Looked up from germline, CDR1 is SGHRS and CDR2 is YFSETQ. The CDR3 contains 13 residues. V was shortened by 0 bases and J by 11 bases, with 14 bases between the two germline ends. The CDR3 coding sequence is TGCGCCAGCAGCTTGGCCGGCGTCGGGGAGGCTTTCTTT. Encoded protein: CASSLAGVGEAFF.

This clonotype was recorded at least ten times. The chain is built from TRBV29-1 and TRBJ2-1; perhaps TRBD2 as D (5 bases). Germline lookup yields CDR1 SQVTM and CDR2 ANQGSEA. The CDR3 is 11 amino acids. V shed 3 bases and J shed 5 bases, with 5 bases lying between them. Here the CDR3 reads CSVDGDNEQFF. CDR3 sequence (DNA): TGCAGCGTTGACGGGGACAATGAGCAGTTCTTC.

This clonotype has a count of ten or more. The chain employs TRBV9 and TRBJ2-5; D tentatively fits TRBD1 or TRBD2 (6 bases each). The ends were cut back, 4 bases at V and 2 bases at J, with 12 bases in the middle. Germline assignment: CDR1 SGDLS and CDR2 YYNGEE. The CDR3 is 14 residues long. CDR3 in amino acids: CASSQTGAQETQYF. The CDR3 DNA reads as TGTGCCAGCAGCCAAACGGGGGCTCAAGAGACCCAGTACTTC.

This clonotype was counted ten times or more. This sequence joins TRBV24-1 and TRBJ2-3; 12 bases line up with TRBD2. The CDR3 is 16 residues long. Germline V gene lookup returns CDR1 KGHDR and CDR2 SFDVKD. Trimming took 3 bases from V and 5 from J; bases not matched to a gene: 5. This CDR3 is CATSDPTSGSIDTQYF. In nucleotides, the CDR3 is TGTGCCACCAGTGATCCGACTAGCGGGAGTATAGATACGCAGTATTTT.

This clonotype has ten or more counts. This chain links TRBV5-1 with TRBJ1-6, with D possibly being TRBD1 (5 bases). The V and J ends lost 0 bases and 10 bases respectively, with 11 bases between them. From germline, CDR1 is SGHRS and CDR2 YFSETQ. The CDR3 loop spans 14 amino acids. The chain's CDR3 is CASSLAQGQSPLHF. As DNA, the CDR3 is TGCGCCAGCAGCTTGGCGCAGGGTCAATCACCCCTCCACTTT.